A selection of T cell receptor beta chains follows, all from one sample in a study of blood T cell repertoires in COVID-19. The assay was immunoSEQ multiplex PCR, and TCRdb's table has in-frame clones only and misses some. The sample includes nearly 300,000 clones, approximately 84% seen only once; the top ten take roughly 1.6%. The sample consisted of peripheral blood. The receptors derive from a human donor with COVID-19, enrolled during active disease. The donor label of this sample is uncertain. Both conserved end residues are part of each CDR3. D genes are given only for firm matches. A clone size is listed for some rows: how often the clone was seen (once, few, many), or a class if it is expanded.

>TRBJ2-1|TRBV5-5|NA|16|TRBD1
TGTGCCAGCAGCAGGGCGGGGACAGGGGGTAGGAATGAGCAGTTCTTC
CASSRAGTGGRNEQFF
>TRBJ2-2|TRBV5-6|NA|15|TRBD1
TGTGCCAGCAGCCCCGGGACAGGGGCGACCGGGGAGCTGTTTTTT
CASSPGTGATGELFF
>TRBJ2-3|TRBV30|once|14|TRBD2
TGTGCCTGGAGGGGACTAGTTATGACAGATACGCAGTATTTT
CAWRGLVMTDTQYF
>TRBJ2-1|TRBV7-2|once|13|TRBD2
TGTGCCAGCAGCTTAGGGCGGGAGAGTGAGCAGTTCTTC
CASSLGRESEQFF
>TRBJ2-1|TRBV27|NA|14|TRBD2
TGTGCCAGCTACCCTAGCGGCCCATACAATGAGCAGTTCTTC
CASYPSGPYNEQFF
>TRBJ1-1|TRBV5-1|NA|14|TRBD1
TGCGCCAGCAGCTTCACGCCGGACAGGACTGAAGCTTTCTTT
CASSFTPDRTEAFF
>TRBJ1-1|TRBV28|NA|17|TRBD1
TGTGCCAGCAGTTTAAACCGCGGGACAGGGATTAGTCCTGAAGCTTTCTTT
CASSLNRGTGISPEAFF
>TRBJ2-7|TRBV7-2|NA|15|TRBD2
TGTGCCAGCAGCGAGGGACTAGCGCCAACCTACGAGCAGTACTTC
CASSEGLAPTYEQYF
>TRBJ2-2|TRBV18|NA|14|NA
TGTGCCAGCTCACCACGGGACACTACCGGGGAGCTGTTTTTT
CASSPRDTTGELFF
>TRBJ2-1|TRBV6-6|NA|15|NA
TGTGCCAGCAGCCTACAGGGACCTTCGCTCGGGGAGCAGTTCTTC
CASSLQGPSLGEQFF
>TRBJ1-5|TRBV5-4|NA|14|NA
TGTGCCAGCAGCCCCGGGGGTGGCAATCAGCCCCAGCATTTT
CASSPGGGNQPQHF
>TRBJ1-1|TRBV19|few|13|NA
TGTGCCAGTAGTCCCGGACAGTACACTGAAGCTTTCTTT
CASSPGQYTEAFF
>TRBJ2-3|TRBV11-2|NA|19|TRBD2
TGTGCCAGCAGCTTAGGTCGTCTAGCGGGAGTAGGGGACACAGATACGCAGTATTTT
CASSLGRLAGVGDTDTQYF
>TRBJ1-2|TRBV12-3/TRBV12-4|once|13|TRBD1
TGTGCCAGCAGCCGTGACAGGGACTATGGCTACACCTTC
CASSRDRDYGYTF
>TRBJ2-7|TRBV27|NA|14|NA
TGTGCCAGCAGCCCCCCGGACTCCCCTTGGGAGCAGTACTTC
CASSPPDSPWEQYF